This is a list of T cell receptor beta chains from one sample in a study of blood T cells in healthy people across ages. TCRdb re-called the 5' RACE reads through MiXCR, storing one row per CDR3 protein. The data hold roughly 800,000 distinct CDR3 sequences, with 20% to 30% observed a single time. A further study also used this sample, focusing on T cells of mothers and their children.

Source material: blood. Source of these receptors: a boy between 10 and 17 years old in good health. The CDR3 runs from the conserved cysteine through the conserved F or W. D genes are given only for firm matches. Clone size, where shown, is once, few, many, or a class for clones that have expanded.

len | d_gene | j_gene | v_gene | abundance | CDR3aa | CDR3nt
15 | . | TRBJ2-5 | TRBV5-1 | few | CASSLSSRGAETQYF | TGCGCCAGCAGCTTATCCAGCAGGGGCGCAGAGACCCAGTACTTC
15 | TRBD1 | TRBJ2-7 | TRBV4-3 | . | CASSRTGVPSYEQYF | TGCGCCAGCAGCCGAACAGGGGTACCCTCCTACGAGCAGTACTTC
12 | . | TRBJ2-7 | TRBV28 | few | CAGSLFSYEQYF | TGTGCCGGCAGTTTATTCTCCTACGAGCAGTACTTC
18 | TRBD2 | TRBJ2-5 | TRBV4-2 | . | CASSQDPVIAGAGETQYF | TGTGCCAGCAGCCAAGATCCAGTTATAGCGGGGGCGGGGGAGACCCAGTACTTC
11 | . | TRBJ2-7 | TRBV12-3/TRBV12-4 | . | CASSPGHEQYF | TGTGCCAGCAGTCCGGGCCACGAGCAGTACTTC
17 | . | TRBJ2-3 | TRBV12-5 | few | CASGLVFGAPVTDTQYF | TGTGCTAGTGGTTTGGTTTTTGGGGCTCCCGTAACAGATACGCAGTATTTT
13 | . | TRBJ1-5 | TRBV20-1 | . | CSAAGGSNQPQHF | TGCAGTGCCGCGGGGGGAAGCAATCAGCCCCAGCATTTT
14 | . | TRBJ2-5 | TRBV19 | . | CASSQRGAVVEQYF | TGTGCCAGCTCCCAACGGGGGGCCGTAGTTGAGCAGTACTTC
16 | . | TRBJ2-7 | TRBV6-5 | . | CASSYSNHRSRDEQYF | TGTGCCAGCAGTTACTCCAACCATAGGTCGCGAGACGAGCAGTACTTC
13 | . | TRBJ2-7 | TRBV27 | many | CASSYGRGYEQYF | TGTGCCAGCAGTTACGGCAGGGGCTACGAGCAGTACTTC
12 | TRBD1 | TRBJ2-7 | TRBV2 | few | CASQTGYDEQYF | TGTGCCAGCCAGACAGGGTACGACGAGCAGTACTTC
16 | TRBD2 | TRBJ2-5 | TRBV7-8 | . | CASSVKRGGLGETQYF | TGTGCCAGCAGCGTGAAGCGGGGGGGCCTGGGAGAGACCCAGTACTTC
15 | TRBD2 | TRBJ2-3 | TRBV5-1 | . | CASSIGLAGADTQYF | TGCGCCAGCAGCATAGGACTAGCGGGAGCAGATACGCAGTATTTT